This entry features one TCR beta chain sequence. It has no known antigen specificity. Per-base quality was not reported, and no clone a single base away is much larger than it. The CDR3 measures 14 amino acids from cysteine to phenylalanine. The entry retains the CDR3 DNA only, 42 bases that are in frame from base 1. V and J lose 1 base and 0 bases, and a span of 7 bases separates them. Taken from the germline V gene, the CDR1 and CDR2 loops are SGHTA and FQGNSA. The cohort comprised 710 or so healthy bone marrow donors. At the time of sampling, all cohort members were nominally healthy, though unrecorded immune exposures were likely present. The donor was CMV seronegative and belonged to the group of 350 or so seronegative cohort members. Each donor provided a peripheral blood sample, and peripheral blood mononuclear cells were used for TCR beta sequencing. The Qiagen DNeasy Blood Extraction Kit was used to extract genomic DNA from the blood cell samples.

This entry belongs to a study of cytomegalovirus exposure and HLA in healthy donors (dated by TCRdb to the late 2010s). Turning to the overall study: An earlier analysis of approximately 640 of the donors reported approximately 290 Gb of sequence data and 120 million or so unique TCR beta sequences from 150 million to 200 million T cells. An early release covering over 500 HLA-typed donors comprised 300 to 350 gigabases of sequencing data and roughly 85 million unique TCR sequences. Of the approximately 400 genotyped donors, 65% to 90% fell in the genetic ancestry cluster associated with self-reported Caucasian donors. The aim of the study was to test whether cataloging public T cell receptors could identify signatures of past pathogen exposure. The study profiled the T cell repertoires of 666 subjects by immunosequencing and related them to cytomegalovirus serostatus. Besides the first cohort of 666 subjects, a separate validation cohort made up of 90 to 150 different subjects was used. To predict cytomegalovirus infection status, the study combined high-throughput TCR immunosequencing, statistical association of individual TCRs with disease status, and machine learning. In a later analysis, previously published TCR beta repertoires from 666 donors were re-analyzed and high-resolution HLA genotyping was added so that TCR occurrence patterns could be studied. Rather than drawing on any new phenotypic data, the later analysis identified candidate immune exposures from TCR beta sequences and the way those sequences occurred across donors. To decide whether each TCR beta V gene segment behaved as functional or pseudogenic, an earlier analysis of fewer than 750 of the donors relied on high-throughput TCR beta sequencing. Donor age, sex, ethnicity and CMV serostatus were collected together with the repertoire data. In a later genetic analysis, genome-wide SNP genotypes for about three fifths of the 666 donors were used, and that subset was treated as a discovery cohort. All discovery cohort repertoires had been generated using a single sequencing platform. HLA typing included class I and class II loci at four-digit resolution. The number of donors typed differed by locus, with 629-630 for A, B, C, DRB1 and DQB1, around 500 for DQA1, some 570 for DPA1, and some 470 for DPB1. Because of strong linkage in the cohort, five DR-DQ haplotypes were treated as single units for association and clustering. Among 300 to 500 genotyped donors of the cohort, an average of around 220,000 unique TCR beta nucleotide sequences was sequenced per donor, of which about 19% were non-productive. The paper as a whole reports these results and caveats: In a later analysis, several top co-occurrence clusters were reported to appear linked to parvovirus B19, influenza, CMV and Epstein-Barr virus. Across donors, most TCR sequences were observed very rarely, whereas some public TCRs were present in many individuals. A cluster of highly shared sequence variants was judged likely to represent a technical artifact of the sequencing pipeline. Three of the identified cytomegalovirus-associated TCR beta chains were confirmed in vitro to be specific for cytomegalovirus antigens. Because HLA typing was unavailable for some donors at each locus, only the typed subset was used in association tests. Only TCR beta chains were sequenced in this cohort, and the absence of alpha or paired-chain data limited detectable features. A later genetic analysis reported fewer N-insertions in productive TCRs among donors in an Asian-associated ancestry cluster than the 666-donor mean. A further reported finding was that TCR beta sequences accurately predicted the HLA-A and HLA-B alleles for most subjects in the first cohort. In a later analysis, around 15,000 TCR beta sequences were associated with specific HLA alleles at a false discovery rate of 0.05. The authors suggested that the approach could potentially be extended to other disease states and immunological phenotypes. Correlated functional status among segregating V segments might be attributable to linkage disequilibrium, but an unknown experimental factor could not be ruled out. In a later analysis, the rate of TCR association differed among HLA loci, with DRB1 alleles having the most associated TCRs and HLA-C alleles having the fewest. The study listed 150 to 200 TCR beta chains as associated with cytomegalovirus. A later analysis found that most CMV-associated TCR beta chains appeared HLA-restricted, with HLA associations seemingly driven largely by CMV exposure. When HLA alleles, especially DR and DQ, strongly co-occurred, TCR associations were difficult to assign to individual alleles. The 87-base-pair reads could not distinguish some IMGT-functional V segments, including TRBV6-2 and TRBV6-3, so those segments were excluded. In a later analysis, HLA-associated TCR beta chains were found to be more clonally expanded and to have lower generation probabilities than equally common non-associated chains. Sequencing depth was assumed to be roughly uniform across donors in the presence/absence analyses, though that assumption may not hold. CMV serostatus was the only immune exposure information available for the cohort. Because counts were too low, around 18 rarely observed V segments, including chromosome 9 orphons, were left out of the earlier analysis of over 550 of the donors. A later genetic analysis associated a missense DCLRE1C variant with V-gene and J-gene trimming of TCR beta chains, and an independent cohort replicated the association. An earlier analysis of roughly 570 of the donors showed that most TCR beta V segments appeared in productive rearrangements either about 90% or about 30% of the time, which broadly matched IMGT annotations. Cytomegalovirus status was reported to be diagnosed by the classifier with high specificity and sensitivity in both the original and validation cohorts.

The library was obtained by the immunoSEQ multiplex PCR assay. A mixture of 60 forward primers for TCR Vbeta segments and 13 reverse primers for TCR Jbeta segments was used in the multiplex PCR. A multiplex PCR assay on genomic DNA amplified the CDR3 region of rearranged TCR beta genes. Amplified TCR beta libraries were sequenced as 87-base-pair reads on the Illumina HiSeq System. In the source study's methods: In a later analysis, some 80 million unique TCR beta chains were counted across the roughly 610 repertoires, and roughly 11 million of these chains were shared by at least two donors. Raw reads were error-corrected and collapsed into unique sequences by a nearest-neighbor algorithm in which closely related sequences were merged to remove PCR and sequencing errors. Alignment of CDR3 sequences to IMGT reference sequences was used to assign V, D and J gene segments. For a sequence to be retained, a match of at least six nucleotides was required to both a V gene segment and a J gene segment. Rearrangements were called productive when the CDR3 lacked stop codons and stayed in frame with V and J; all others were non-productive. Following IMGT convention, CDR3 was defined as the stretch from the second conserved V-encoded cysteine up to the conserved J-encoded phenylalanine. Sequences without an unambiguous match to a single V gene segment were excluded from the earlier analysis of over 500 of the donors. An earlier analysis of fewer than 750 of the donors called V segments functional above 56.7% productive rearrangements and segregating when the between-donor standard deviation exceeded 5%. A statistical classification framework was built to diagnose cytomegalovirus status from the catalog of TCR beta chain sequences. In a later analysis, TCR nucleotide sequences were compared against IMGT/GENE-DB human TR gene sequences so that V and J genes could be assigned. Using the TCRdist pipeline, a later analysis assigned CDR3 sequences along with most-parsimonious VDJ recombination scenarios. In a later analysis, each TCR beta chain was defined by its CDR3 amino acid sequence together with its V-gene family, and reads without a unique V-gene family were excluded. In a later analysis, around 650 highly shared, low-generation-probability nucleotide sequences were removed to address suspected cross-contamination and a sequencing artifact. In a later analysis, a clonal expansion index for each public chain was calculated from normalized within-repertoire ranks of inferred template counts. A later analysis computed generation probabilities with a VDJ recombination model fitted to out-of-frame rearrangements, and checked the results against IGoR. A later analysis scored TCR-TCR, TCR-HLA and TCR-CMV co-occurrence with hypergeometric tests, applying a repertoire-size bias correction to TCR pairs. In a later analysis, false discovery rates were estimated by permuting HLA or CMV assignments 20 times. A later analysis grouped co-occurring TCRs with DBSCAN, adding TCRdist sequence similarity when clustering within HLA-allele-positive subsets. For co-occurrence clustering, repertoires with fewer than 30,000 or more than 120,000 public chains were excluded, along with roughly 5 repertoires with anomalous nucleotide sharing. Not all clones reach the TCRdb copy of this immuneACCESS table, which keeps in-frame sequences only. Checked studies attribute under half of the gap to unresolved V genes and leave the rest unexplained. V and J calls and clone size come straight from that table; D and trimming were deduced from the DNA. For this sample the table gives over 85,000 clones, of which 69% were detected only once. The ten largest account for over 0.95% of the sample.

Sequenced material: PBMCs. The receptor chain draws on TRBV7-2 and TRBJ2-7; the D gene cannot be named for sure. This receptor was obtained from a female donor in good health and CMV-seronegative. Here the CDR3 is given as CASSLVSSSYEQYF. The nucleotide sequence is TGTGCCAGCAGCTTAGTATCGAGCTCCTACGAGCAGTACTTC.